This TCR beta chain was observed in a study of blood T cells in healthy people across ages. A minimum of 6 micrograms of total RNA was extracted per sample. A remark on this clonotype: What it recognizes is unknown.

Study conclusions and caveats: The study regarded diversity estimates from one million T cells as underestimates.

Through a sample-barcoded 5' primer and a J-beta primer mix, a second PCR was run for 7 to 11 cycles. TCRdb redid the calling of the 5' RACE reads with MiXCR, one entry per CDR3 protein. This sample has about 1.1 million distinct CDR3 sequences, with around two fifths found just once. CDR1 and CDR2 (germline): DFQATT, SNEGSKA (reference sequence). CDR3 length: 16 amino acids. The germline V and J ends were trimmed by 0 bases and 2 bases, with 14 bases remaining between them. The sequenced sample consisted of blood. The origin of this receptor is a man younger than 35 in good health. The J gene is TRBJ2-1, the V gene TRBV20-1; D unclear. CDR3 protein: CSARDRKARTYNEQFF. The CDR3 region has the DNA TGCAGTGCTAGAGATCGAAAGGCCCGAACCTACAATGAGCAGTTCTTC.